The T cell receptor beta chain described here comes from a study of blood T cell repertoires in COVID-19. Overall study: Nucleic acid was either cDNA or gDNA, and it came from T cells, B-cell-depleted T cells, or PBMCs.

TCRdb's table, derived via immunoSEQ multiplex PCR, lists solely in-frame clones and lacks some. The data show 65,000 or so clones, roughly four fifths seen once. The TCR sequence derives from a man older than 75 with acute or convalescent COVID-19. Input material: peripheral blood.

CDR3 protein: CASSVAGNTDTQYF. The CDR3 DNA reads TGTGCCAGCAGCGTAGCGGGGAACACAGATACGCAGTATTTT. V is TRBV6-4 and J is TRBJ2-3; 8 bases align to TRBD2. Trimming removed 6 bases from V and 2 bases from J; junction bases left unmatched: 4. CDR1 and CDR2 from the germline V gene are MRHNA and SNTAGT. The CDR3 totals 14 residues.